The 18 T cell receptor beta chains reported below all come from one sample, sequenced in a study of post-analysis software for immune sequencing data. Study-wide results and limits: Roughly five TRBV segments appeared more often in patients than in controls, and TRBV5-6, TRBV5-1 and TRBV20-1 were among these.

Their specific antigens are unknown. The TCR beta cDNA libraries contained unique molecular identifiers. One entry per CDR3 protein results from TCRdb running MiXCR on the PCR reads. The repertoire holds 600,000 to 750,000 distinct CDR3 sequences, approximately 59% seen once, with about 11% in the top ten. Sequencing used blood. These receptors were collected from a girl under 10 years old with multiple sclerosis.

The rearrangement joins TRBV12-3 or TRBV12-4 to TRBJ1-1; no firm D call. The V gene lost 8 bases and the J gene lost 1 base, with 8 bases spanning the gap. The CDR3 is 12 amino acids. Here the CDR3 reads CASGAQNTEAFF. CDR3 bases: TGTGCCAGCGGAGCCCAGAACACTGAAGCTTTCTTT.

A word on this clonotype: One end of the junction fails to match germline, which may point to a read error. The CDR3: CASSPLGRESFGTQYF. Written as DNA, the CDR3 is TGCGCCAGCAGTCCCCTGGGGCGGGAGAGCTTTGGTACGCAGTATTTT. J is TRBJ2-3 and V is TRBV7-3, with 7 bases identical to TRBD2. This CDR3 spans 16 amino acids. CDR1 and CDR2 from the germline V gene are SGHTA and FQGTGA.

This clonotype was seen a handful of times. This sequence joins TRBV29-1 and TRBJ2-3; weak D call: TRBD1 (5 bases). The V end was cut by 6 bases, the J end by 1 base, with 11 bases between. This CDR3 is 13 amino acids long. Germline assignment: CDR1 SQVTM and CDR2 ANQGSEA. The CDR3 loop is CSVPGLGTDTQYF. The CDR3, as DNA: TGCAGCGTCCCAGGGCTCGGCACAGATACGCAGTATTTT.

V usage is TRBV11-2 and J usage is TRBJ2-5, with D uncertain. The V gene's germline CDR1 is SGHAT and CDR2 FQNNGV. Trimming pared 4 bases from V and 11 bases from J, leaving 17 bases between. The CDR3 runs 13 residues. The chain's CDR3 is CASSSPARFEQYF. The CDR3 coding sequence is TGTGCCAGCAGCTCCCCAGCCCGGTTTGAGCAGTACTTC.

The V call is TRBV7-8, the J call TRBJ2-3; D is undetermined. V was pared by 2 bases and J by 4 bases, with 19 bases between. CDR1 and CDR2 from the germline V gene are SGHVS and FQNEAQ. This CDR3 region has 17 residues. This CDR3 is CASSLRRWGPRPDTQYF. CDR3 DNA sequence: TGTGCCAGCAGCTTAAGAAGATGGGGTCCCCGGCCAGATACGCAGTATTTT. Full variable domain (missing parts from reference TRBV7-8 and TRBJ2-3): GAGVSQSPRYKVAKRGQDVALRCDPISGHVSLFWYQQALGQGPEFLTYFQNEAQLDKSGLPSDRFFAERPEGSVSTLKIQRTQQEDSAVYLCASSLRRWGPRPDTQYFGPGTRLTVL.

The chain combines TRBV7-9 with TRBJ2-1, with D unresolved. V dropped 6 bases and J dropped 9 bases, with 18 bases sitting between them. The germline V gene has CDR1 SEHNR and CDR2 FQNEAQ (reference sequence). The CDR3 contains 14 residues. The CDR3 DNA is TGTGCCAGCAGACCATGGAGCAGTAGCAGTGAGCAGTTCTTC. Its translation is CASRPWSSSSEQFF.

The CDR3 here is CASSPVAVANYGYTF. DNA of the CDR3: TGTGCCAGCAGCCCGGTGGCAGTCGCCAACTATGGCTACACCTTC. The V call is TRBV12-3 or TRBV12-4, the J call TRBJ1-2; no reliable D call. The CDR3 sequence is 15 residues long. Trimming took off 6 bases at V and 2 bases at J, with 16 bases between the two ends.

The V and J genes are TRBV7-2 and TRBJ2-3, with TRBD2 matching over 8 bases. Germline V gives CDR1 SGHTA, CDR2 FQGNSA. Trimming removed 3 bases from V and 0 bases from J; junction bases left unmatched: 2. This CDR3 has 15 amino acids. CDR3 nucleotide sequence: TGTGCCAGCAGCTTTCAGCGGGGGAGCACAGATACGCAGTATTTT. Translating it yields CASSFQRGSTDTQYF.

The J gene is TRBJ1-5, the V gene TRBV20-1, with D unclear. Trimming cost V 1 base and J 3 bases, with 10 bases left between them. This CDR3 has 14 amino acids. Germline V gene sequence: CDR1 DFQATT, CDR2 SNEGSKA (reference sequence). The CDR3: CSARGSSYNQPQHF. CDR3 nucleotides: TGCAGTGCTAGAGGTTCCTCCTACAATCAGCCCCAGCATTTT.

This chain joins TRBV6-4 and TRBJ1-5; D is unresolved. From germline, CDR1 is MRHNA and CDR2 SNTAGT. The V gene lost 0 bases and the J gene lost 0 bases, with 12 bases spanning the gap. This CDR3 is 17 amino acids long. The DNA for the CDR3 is TGTGCCAGCAGTGACTCATCAAACACTTATAGCAATCAGCCCCAGCATTTT. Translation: CASSDSSNTYSNQPQHF.

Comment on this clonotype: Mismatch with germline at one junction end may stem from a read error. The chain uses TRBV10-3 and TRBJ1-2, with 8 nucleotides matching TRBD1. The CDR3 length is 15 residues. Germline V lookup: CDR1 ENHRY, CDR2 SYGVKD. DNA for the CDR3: TGTGCCACCGACCCGGGACAGGCTTCTAACTGTGGCTACACCTTC. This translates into CATDPGQASNCGYTF.

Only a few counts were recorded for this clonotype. The CDR3 protein is CASSQVLWGATDTQYF. The CDR3 nucleotides read TGTGCCAGCAGCCAAGTTTTGTGGGGGGCAACAGATACGCAGTATTTT. V and J are TRBV4-2 and TRBJ2-3; D is possibly TRBD1 or TRBD2 (6 bases each). The CDR3 runs to 16 residues. V was clipped by 1 base and J by 3 bases, with 14 bases between them. Germline-derived CDR1 and CDR2 are LGHNA and YNFKEQ.

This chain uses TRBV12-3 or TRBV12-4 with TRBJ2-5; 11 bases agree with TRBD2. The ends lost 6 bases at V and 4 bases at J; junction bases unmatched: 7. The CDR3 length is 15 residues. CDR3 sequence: CASSTLAGVAETQYF. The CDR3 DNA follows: TGTGCCAGCAGCACACTAGCGGGAGTTGCAGAGACCCAGTACTTC.

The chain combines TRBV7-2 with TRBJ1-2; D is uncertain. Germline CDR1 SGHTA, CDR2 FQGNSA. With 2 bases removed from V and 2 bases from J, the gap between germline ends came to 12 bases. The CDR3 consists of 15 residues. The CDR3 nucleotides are TGTGCCAGCAGCTTATCCCTCGACGGGAACTATGGCTACACCTTC. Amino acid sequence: CASSLSLDGNYGYTF. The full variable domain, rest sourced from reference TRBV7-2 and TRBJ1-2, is GAGVSQSPSNKVTEKGKDVELRCDPISGHTALYWYRQSLGQGLEFLIYFQGNSAPDKSGLPSDRFSAERTGGSVSTLTIQRTQQEDSAVYLCASSLSLDGNYGYTFGSGTRLTVV.

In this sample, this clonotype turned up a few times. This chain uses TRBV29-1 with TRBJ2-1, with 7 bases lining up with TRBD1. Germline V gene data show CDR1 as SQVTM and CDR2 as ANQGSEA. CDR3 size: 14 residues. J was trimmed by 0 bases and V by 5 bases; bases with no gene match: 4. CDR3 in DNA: TGCAGCGTTAACCGGGACAGCTCCTACAATGAGCAGTTCTTC. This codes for CSVNRDSSYNEQFF.

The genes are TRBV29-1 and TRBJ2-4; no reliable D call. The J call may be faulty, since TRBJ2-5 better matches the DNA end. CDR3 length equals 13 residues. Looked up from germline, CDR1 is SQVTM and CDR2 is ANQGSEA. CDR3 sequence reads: CSVGGPGRETQYF. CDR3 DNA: TGCAGCGTTGGTGGGCCGGGTCGAGAGACCCAGTACTTC.

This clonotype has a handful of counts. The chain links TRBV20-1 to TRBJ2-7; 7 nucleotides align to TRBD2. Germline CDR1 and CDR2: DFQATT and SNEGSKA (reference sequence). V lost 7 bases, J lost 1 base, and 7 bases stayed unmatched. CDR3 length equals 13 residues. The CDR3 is CSVNRRESYEQYF. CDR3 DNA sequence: TGCAGTGTAAATCGGCGGGAGTCCTACGAGCAGTACTTC.

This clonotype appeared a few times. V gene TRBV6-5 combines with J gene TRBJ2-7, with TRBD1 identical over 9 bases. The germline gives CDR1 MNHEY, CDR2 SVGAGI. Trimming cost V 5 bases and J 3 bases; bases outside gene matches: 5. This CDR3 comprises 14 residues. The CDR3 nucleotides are TGTGCCAGCAGTGGCCGGGACAGGGTCTACGAGCAGTACTTC. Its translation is CASSGRDRVYEQYF.